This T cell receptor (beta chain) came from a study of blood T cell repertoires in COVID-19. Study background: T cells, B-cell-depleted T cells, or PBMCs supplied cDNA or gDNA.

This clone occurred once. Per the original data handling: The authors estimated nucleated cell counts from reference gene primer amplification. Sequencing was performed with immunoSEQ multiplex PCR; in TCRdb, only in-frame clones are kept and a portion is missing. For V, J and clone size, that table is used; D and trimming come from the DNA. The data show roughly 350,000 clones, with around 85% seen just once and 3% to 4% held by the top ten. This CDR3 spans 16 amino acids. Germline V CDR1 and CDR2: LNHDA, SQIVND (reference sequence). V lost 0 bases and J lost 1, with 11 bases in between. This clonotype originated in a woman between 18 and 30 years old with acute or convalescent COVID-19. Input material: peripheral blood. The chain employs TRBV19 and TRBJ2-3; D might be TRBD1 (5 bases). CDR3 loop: CASSIDIQGRTDTQYF. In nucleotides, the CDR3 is TGTGCCAGTAGTATAGATATCCAGGGTCGCACAGATACGCAGTATTTT.